One sample yielded the 17 T cell receptor beta chains listed below, sequenced in a study of OX40 agonist ivuxolimab in advanced cancers. Some clones are missing from TCRdb's copy, which holds only in-frame ones; the method was immunoSEQ multiplex PCR. The repertoire holds roughly 150,000 clones, with roughly 94% as singletons. The starting material was CD4+ or CD8+ T cells sorted from blood, obtained in a trial of the OX40 agonist ivuxolimab. Receptors were obtained from an adult with an advanced solid tumor such as melanoma, head and neck, liver or kidney cancer.

J is TRBJ2-1 and V is TRBV5-1; the D gene is possibly TRBD1 (6 bases). Germline-derived CDR1 and CDR2 are SGHRS and YFSETQ. Deletions cut 6 bases from V and 0 bases from J, with 16 bases between. There are 16 residues in the CDR3. As DNA, the CDR3 is TGCGCCAGCACCTCTTCCGGGACAAGCTCCTACAATGAGCAGTTCTTC. Residues: CASTSSGTSSYNEQFF.

The chain carries TRBV2 and TRBJ2-7; TRBD2 matches at 10 bases. The CDR3 loop spans 14 amino acids. The junction had 7 bases not matched to a gene; V was cut back by 8 bases and J by 3 bases. Germline V gene data show CDR1 as SNHLY and CDR2 as FYNNEI. CDR3 coding DNA: TGTGCCAGCGTCACTAGCGGGATGCACTACGAGCAGTACTTC. Translated, it gives CASVTSGMHYEQYF.

CDR3 bases: TGCGCCAGCAGCGGAGCGGGGGGTCACTACAATGAGCAGTTCTTC. It specifies CASSGAGGHYNEQFF. V usage is TRBV4-3 and J usage is TRBJ2-1, with 9 nucleotides matching TRBD2. This CDR3 region has 15 residues. The trim removed 5 bases at V and 3 bases at J, leaving 5 bases unmatched. From germline, CDR1 is LGHNA and CDR2 YSLEER.

This clone occurred once. This rearrangement joins TRBV5-6 to TRBJ2-6, with 7 bases that match TRBD1. The CDR3 runs to 15 residues. With 4 bases clipped from V and 3 bases from J, the junction kept 4 bases outside the gene matches. CDR1 and CDR2 (germline): SGHDT, YYEEEE. This chain's CDR3 is CASSVTGFGANVLTF. The CDR3 region has the DNA TGTGCCAGCAGCGTGACAGGGTTTGGGGCCAACGTCCTGACTTTC.

The rearrangement joins TRBV5-1 to TRBJ1-2; 9 bases fit TRBD1. The length of the CDR3 is 14 residues. Trimming at V came to 4 bases and at J to 5 bases, leaving 6 bases not matched to a gene. CDR1 SGHRS and CDR2 YFSETQ come from the germline V gene. The CDR3 region has the DNA TGCGCCAGCAGCAAGGACAGGGGTGAATATGGCTACACCTTC. It specifies CASSKDRGEYGYTF.

The V gene is TRBV5-1, the J gene TRBJ1-5; D is undetermined. Germline V gene lookup returns CDR1 SGHRS and CDR2 YFSETQ. The CDR3 has 13 amino acids. V lost 0 bases, J lost 6 bases, and 7 bases lay in between. The CDR3 region has the DNA TGCGCCAGCAGCTTGGATGGGGTTCAGCCCCAGCATTTT. Protein: CASSLDGVQPQHF.

V gene TRBV10-1 combines with J gene TRBJ2-7; no clear D. Trimming pared 0 bases from V and 2 bases from J, leaving 8 bases between. The CDR3 is made up of 14 amino acids. The germline V gene encodes CDR1 WNHNN and CDR2 SYGVQD (reference sequence). CDR3 residues: CASSESGKTYEQYF. CDR3 nucleotides: TGCGCCAGCAGTGAGTCGGGGAAGACCTACGAGCAGTACTTC.

The rearrangement links TRBV11-2 to TRBJ1-4; D call uncertain. V dropped 4 bases and J dropped 3 bases, with 9 bases sitting between them. Germline lookup yields CDR1 SGHAT and CDR2 FQNNGV. The CDR3 contains 14 residues. Here the CDR3 reads CASSSPPANEKLFF. In nucleotides, the CDR3 is TGTGCCAGCAGCTCCCCCCCCGCTAATGAAAAACTGTTTTTT.

The sample holds a few counts of this clone. Other DNA sequences in this specimen translate into the identical CDR3. J is TRBJ1-1 and V is TRBV5-1, with 7 bases matching TRBD1. Trimming at V came to 3 bases and at J to 5 bases, leaving 4 bases not matched to a gene. This CDR3 is built from 13 residues. In germline, CDR1 is SGHRS, CDR2 YFSETQ. The CDR3 sequence: CASSSWTGTEAFF. The CDR3 nucleotides are TGCGCCAGCAGCTCCTGGACAGGTACTGAAGCTTTCTTT.

J is TRBJ1-5 and V is TRBV10-3, with 7 bases matching TRBD1. The CDR3 runs to 16 residues. Looked up from germline, CDR1 is ENHRY and CDR2 is SYGVKD. V lost 4 bases and J lost 7; bases outside the gene matches: 13. CDR3 amino acids: CAISGMRATGNQPQHF. In DNA form, the CDR3 reads TGTGCCATCAGTGGGATGCGGGCGACAGGGAACCAGCCCCAGCATTTT.

This clone was detected a few times. The rearrangement joins TRBV4-3 to TRBJ2-3; 10 bases match TRBD2. Germline CDR1 LGHNA, CDR2 YSLEER. The trim removed 4 bases at V and 5 bases at J, leaving 3 bases unmatched. The CDR3 has 14 amino acids. CDR3 bases: TGCGCCAGCAGCCTGGGACTAGCGCAAGATACGCAGTATTTT. Translation gives CASSLGLAQDTQYF.

The gene calls are TRBV10-1 and TRBJ2-2, with 8 bases identical to TRBD1. The CDR3 consists of 15 residues. V lost 6 bases, J lost 4 bases, and 7 bases stayed unmatched. Germline values: CDR1 WNHNN, CDR2 SYGVQD (reference sequence). For the CDR3, the DNA is TGCGCCAGCAGAAAAGACAGGGGAATCACCGGGGAGCTGTTTTTT. The encoded protein is CASRKDRGITGELFF.

This chain links TRBV9 with TRBJ2-1; no clear D gene. CDR1 and CDR2 from the germline V gene are SGDLS and YYNGEE. CDR3 length equals 12 residues. V lost 0 bases and J lost 7, with 5 bases in between. CDR3 sequence (DNA): TGTGCCAGCAGCGTAGTGGCTAATGAGCAGTTCTTC. Encoded protein: CASSVVANEQFF.

The chain has TRBV5-1 and TRBJ2-3; the match to TRBD2 covers 10 bases. Losses at the gene ends were 0 bases for V and 3 bases for J; bases not matched to a gene: 7. Germline V gene data show CDR1 as SGHRS and CDR2 as YFSETQ. CDR3 length: 17 residues. CDR3 residues: CASSLVPSGGPTDTQYF. The CDR3 DNA reads TGCGCCAGCAGCTTGGTTCCTAGCGGGGGACCTACAGATACGCAGTATTTT.

The gene calls are TRBV30 and TRBJ2-1; TRBD2 is a possible D gene (5 bases). V lost 0 bases to trimming and J lost 4 bases, with 10 bases between them. CDR1 is GTSNPN, CDR2 SVGIG, per germline (reference sequence). The CDR3 is 14 amino acids. CDR3 sequence: CAWSVGVQYNEQFF. In nucleotides, the CDR3 is TGTGCCTGGAGTGTGGGAGTACAGTACAATGAGCAGTTCTTC. The whole variable domain, filled in from reference TRBV30 and TRBJ2-1, reads SQTIHQWPATLVQPVGSPLSLECTVEGTSNPNLYWYRQAAGRGLQLLFYSVGIGQISSEVPQNLSASRPQDRQFILSSKKLLLSDSGFYLCAWSVGVQYNEQFFGPGTRLTVL.

The table lists this clone with a count of one. The chain links TRBV2 to TRBJ1-2, with 9 bases matching TRBD1. This CDR3 region has 13 residues. Germline assignment: CDR1 SNHLY and CDR2 FYNNEI. The junction had 4 bases not matched to a gene; V was cut back by 8 bases and J by 3 bases. Written as DNA, the CDR3 is TGTGCCAGCCGCCGGGACAGGGACTATGGCTACACCTTC. This translates into CASRRDRDYGYTF.

This chain links TRBV9 with TRBJ2-1; no definite D call. Germline values: CDR1 SGDLS, CDR2 YYNGEE. The V end was cut by 3 bases, the J end by 9 bases, with 16 bases between. This CDR3 comprises 14 residues. DNA for the CDR3: TGTGCCAGCAGCGCGTCCCACATCCGCGGTGAGCAGTTCTTC. As protein: CASSASHIRGEQFF.